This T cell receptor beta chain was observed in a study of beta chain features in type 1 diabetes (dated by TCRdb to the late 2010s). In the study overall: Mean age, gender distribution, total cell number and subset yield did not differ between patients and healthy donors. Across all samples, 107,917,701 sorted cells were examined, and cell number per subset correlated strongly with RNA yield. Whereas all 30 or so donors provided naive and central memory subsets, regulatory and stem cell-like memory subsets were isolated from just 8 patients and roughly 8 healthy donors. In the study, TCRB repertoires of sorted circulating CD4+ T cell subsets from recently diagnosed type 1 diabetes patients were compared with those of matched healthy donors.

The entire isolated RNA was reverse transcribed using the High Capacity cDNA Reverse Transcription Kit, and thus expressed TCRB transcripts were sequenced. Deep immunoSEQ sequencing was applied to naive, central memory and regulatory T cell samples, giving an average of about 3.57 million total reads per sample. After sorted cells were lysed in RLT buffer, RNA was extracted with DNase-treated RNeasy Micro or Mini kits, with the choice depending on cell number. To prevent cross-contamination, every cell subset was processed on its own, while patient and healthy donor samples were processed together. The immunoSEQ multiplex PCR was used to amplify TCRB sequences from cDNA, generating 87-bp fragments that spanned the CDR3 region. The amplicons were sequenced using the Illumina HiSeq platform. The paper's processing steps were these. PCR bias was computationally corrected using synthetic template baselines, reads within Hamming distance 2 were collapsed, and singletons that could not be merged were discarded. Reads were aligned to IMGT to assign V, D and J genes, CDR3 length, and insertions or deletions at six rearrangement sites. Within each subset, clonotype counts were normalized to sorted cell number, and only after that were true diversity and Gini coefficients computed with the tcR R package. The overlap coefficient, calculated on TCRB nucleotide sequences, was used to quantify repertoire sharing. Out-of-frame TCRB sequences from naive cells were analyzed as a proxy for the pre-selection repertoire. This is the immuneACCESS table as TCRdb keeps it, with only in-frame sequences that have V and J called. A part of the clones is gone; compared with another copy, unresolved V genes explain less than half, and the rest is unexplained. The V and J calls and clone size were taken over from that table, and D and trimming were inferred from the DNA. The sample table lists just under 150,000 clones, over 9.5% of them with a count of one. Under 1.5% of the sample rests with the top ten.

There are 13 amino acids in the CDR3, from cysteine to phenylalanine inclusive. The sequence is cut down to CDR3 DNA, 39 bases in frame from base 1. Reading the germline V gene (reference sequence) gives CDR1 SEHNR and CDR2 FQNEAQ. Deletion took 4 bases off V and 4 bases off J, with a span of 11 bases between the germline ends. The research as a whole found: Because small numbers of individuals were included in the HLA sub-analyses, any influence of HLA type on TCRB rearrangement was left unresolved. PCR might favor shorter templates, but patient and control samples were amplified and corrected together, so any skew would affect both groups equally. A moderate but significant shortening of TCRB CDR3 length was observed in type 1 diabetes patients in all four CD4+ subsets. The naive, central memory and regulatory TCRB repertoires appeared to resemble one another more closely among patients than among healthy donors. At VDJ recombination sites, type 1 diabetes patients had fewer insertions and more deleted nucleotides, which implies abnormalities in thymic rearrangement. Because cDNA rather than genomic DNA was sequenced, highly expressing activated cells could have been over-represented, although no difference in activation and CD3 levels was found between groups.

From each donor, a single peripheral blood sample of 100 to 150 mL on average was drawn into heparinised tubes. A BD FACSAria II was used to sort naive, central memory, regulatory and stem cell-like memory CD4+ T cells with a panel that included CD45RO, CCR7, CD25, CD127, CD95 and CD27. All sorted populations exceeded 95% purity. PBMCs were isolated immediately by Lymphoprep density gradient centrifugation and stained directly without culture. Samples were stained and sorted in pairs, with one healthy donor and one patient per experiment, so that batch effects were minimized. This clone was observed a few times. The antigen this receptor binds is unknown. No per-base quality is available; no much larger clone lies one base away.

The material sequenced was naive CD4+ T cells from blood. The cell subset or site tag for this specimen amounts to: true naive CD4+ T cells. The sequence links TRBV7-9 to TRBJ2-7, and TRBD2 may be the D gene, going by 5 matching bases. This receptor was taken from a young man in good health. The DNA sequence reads TGTGCCAGCAGCTCAGGACTTGTTTACGAGCAGTACTTC. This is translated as CASSSGLVYEQYF.